This TCR beta chain was captured in a study of blood T cell repertoires in COVID-19. Looking at the study overall: Material from acute and convalescent COVID-19 was sourced from the United States, Italy and Spain. The cDNA or gDNA used as material had been derived from T cells, B-cell-depleted T cells, or PBMCs.

The CDR3 contains 13 residues. The V gene lost 6 bases and the J gene lost 3 bases, with 11 bases spanning the gap. Germline lookup yields CDR1 MNHNY and CDR2 SVGAGI (reference sequence). The authors' processing: How many nucleated cells were present was estimated from reference gene primer amplification. Sequencing used immunoSEQ multiplex PCR; TCRdb keeps in-frame clones, though not all of them. The DNA gave D and trimming, while V, J and clone size come from that table. Of under 200,000 clones in the sample, around four fifths were seen once. This clone was counted a few times. The rearrangement uses TRBV6-6 and TRBJ1-1; TRBD1 might be the D (5 bases). This TCR came from a woman in her 70s who had recovered from COVID-19. The sequencing sample was made of peripheral blood. CDR3 region: CASSHRGDTEAFF. CDR3 DNA: TGTGCCAGCAGCCACCGGGGGGACACTGAAGCTTTCTTT.